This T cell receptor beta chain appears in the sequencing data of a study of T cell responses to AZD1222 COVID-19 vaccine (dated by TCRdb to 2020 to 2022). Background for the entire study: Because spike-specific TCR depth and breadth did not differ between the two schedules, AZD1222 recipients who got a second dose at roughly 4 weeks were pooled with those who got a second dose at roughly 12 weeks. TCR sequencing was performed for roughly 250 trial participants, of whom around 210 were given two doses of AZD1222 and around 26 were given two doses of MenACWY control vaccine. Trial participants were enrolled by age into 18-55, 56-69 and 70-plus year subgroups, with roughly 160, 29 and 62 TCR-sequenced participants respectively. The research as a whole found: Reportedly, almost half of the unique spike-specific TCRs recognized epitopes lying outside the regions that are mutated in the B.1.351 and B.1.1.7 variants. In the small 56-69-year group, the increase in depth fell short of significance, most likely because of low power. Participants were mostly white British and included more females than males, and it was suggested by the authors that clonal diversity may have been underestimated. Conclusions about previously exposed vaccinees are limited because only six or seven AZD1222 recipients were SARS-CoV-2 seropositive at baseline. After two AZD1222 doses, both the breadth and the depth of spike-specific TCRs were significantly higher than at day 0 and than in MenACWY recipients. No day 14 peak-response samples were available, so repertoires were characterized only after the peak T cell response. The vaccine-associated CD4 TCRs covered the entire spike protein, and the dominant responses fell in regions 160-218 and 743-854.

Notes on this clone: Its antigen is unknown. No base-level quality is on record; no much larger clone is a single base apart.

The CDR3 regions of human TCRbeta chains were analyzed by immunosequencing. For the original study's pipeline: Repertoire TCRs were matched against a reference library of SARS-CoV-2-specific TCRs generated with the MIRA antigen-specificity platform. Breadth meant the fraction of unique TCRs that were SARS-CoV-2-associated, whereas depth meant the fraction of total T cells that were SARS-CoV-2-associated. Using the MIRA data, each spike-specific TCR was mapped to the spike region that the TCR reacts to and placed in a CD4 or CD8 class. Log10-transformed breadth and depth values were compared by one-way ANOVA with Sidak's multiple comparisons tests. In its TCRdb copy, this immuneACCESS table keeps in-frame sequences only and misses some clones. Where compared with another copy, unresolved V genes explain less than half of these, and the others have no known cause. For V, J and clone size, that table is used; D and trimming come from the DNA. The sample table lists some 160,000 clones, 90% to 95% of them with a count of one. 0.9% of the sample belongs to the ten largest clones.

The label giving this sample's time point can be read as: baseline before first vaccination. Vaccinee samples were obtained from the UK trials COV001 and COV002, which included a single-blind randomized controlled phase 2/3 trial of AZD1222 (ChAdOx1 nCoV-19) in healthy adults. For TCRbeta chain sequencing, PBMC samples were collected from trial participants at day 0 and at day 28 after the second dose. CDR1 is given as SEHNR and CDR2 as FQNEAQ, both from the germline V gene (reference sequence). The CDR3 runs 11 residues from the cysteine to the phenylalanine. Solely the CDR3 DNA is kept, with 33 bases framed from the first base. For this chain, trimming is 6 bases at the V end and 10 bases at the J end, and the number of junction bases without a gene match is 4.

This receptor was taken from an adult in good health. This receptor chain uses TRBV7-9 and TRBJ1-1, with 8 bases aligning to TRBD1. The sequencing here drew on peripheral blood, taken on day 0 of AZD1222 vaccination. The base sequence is TGTGCCAGCAGTTCGGACAGGGTAGCTTTCTTT. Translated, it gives CASSSDRVAFF.